This TCR beta chain appears in the sequencing data of a study of radiotherapy plus CTLA-4 blockade in lung cancer. Study in general: Of the patients, about 20% showed objective responses and about 30% attained disease control.

Using immunoSEQ multiplex PCR, the repertoire was profiled, and TCRdb retains in-frame clones only, with some absent. This sample carries approximately 52,000 clones, 70% to 80% of them seen once, and the ten largest clones take 6.5% to 10%. The sequencing used peripheral blood, collected from a patient treated with radiotherapy plus ipilimumab. This receptor was obtained from a human donor with non-small cell lung cancer who had a complete response to radiotherapy plus ipilimumab.

This CDR3 reads CASIDRGLVTEAFF. The CDR3 DNA reads as TGCGCCAGCATAGACAGGGGGCTTGTCACTGAAGCTTTCTTT. The chain links TRBV10-2 to TRBJ1-1, with TRBD1 matching over 10 bases. CDR3 length: 14 amino acids. Germline V CDR1 and CDR2: WSHSY, SAAADI. After removal of 7 bases from V and 4 bases from J, the junction contained 6 bases not matched to a gene.